The T cell receptor beta chain under discussion was sequenced for a study of cytomegalovirus exposure and HLA in healthy donors. Study overall: Most donors, about 77% of a few hundred genotyped, fell in the Caucasian-associated ancestry cluster.

Primers included in the PCR were 60 Vbeta and 13 Jbeta primers. Only in-frame clones appear in the TCRdb table, and some are missing; sequencing was by immunoSEQ multiplex PCR. This table holds approximately 180,000 clones, roughly 70% found once. Germline V CDR1 and CDR2: MNHEY, SVGAGI. Trimming stripped 6 bases from V and 2 bases from J, with 14 bases between. The CDR3 consists of 15 residues. The chain joins TRBV6-5 to TRBJ1-5; maybe TRBD1 (6 bases). The source is a male donor in good health and CMV-seronegative. Input material: PBMCs. CDR3 bases: TGTGCCAGCAGATCGACAGGACGGGGCAATCAGCCCCAGCATTTT. Translating it yields CASRSTGRGNQPQHF.